These T cell receptor beta chains were read from a single sample in a study of blood T cells in healthy people across ages. Using its own MiXCR run on the 5' RACE reads, TCRdb lists one record per CDR3 protein. Altogether some 1.5 million distinct CDR3 sequences are present, 25% to 30% being singletons, with the ten largest covering approximately 7.7%. Sequencing was done on a sample of blood. These receptors were obtained from a woman younger than 45 in good health. CDR3s include the opening cysteine and the closing phenylalanine or tryptophan. D genes are given only for firm matches. Expanded clones are given a class, and other clones once, few, many or no size at all.

cdr3_aa cdr3_nt v_call d_call clone_size j_call
CSVEDGSITDTQYF TGCAGCGTTGAAGACGGGAGTATTACAGATACGCAGTATTTT TRBV29-1 . many TRBJ2-3
CASRSDSGTGELFF TGTGCCAGCAGGAGTGACAGTGGGACCGGGGAGCTGTTTTTT TRBV3-1 . . TRBJ2-2
CASSFTGANNEQFF TGTGCCAGCAGCTTTACCGGGGCAAACAATGAGCAGTTCTTC TRBV7-2 . few TRBJ2-1
CASSRRGNTIYF TGTGCCAGCAGTCGGCGGGGAAACACCATATATTTT TRBV6-2/TRBV6-3 . few TRBJ1-3
CASSRRSSGANVLSF TGTGCCAGCTCACGCAGAAGCTCTGGGGCCAACGTCCTGAGTTTC TRBV18 . . TRBJ2-6
CSVDGGALNYGYTF TGCAGCGTTGATGGGGGTGCGCTAAACTATGGCTACACCTTC TRBV29-1 . many TRBJ1-2
CASGLATGGNQPQHF TGTGCTAGTGGTTTAGCTACAGGGGGCAATCAGCCCCAGCATTTT TRBV12-5 TRBD1 . TRBJ1-5
CASSVGHGGRALNTDTQYF TGTGCCAGCAGCGTAGGGCACGGCGGGAGGGCGCTAAACACAGATACGCAGTATTTT TRBV9 TRBD2 few TRBJ2-3
CASSFRGTGGEQYF TGTGCCAGCAGCTTTAGAGGAACGGGAGGGGAGCAGTACTTC TRBV7-2 TRBD2 . TRBJ2-7
CASSLALGAFDTQYF TGTGCCAGCAGCTTAGCGTTAGGGGCATTTGATACGCAGTATTTT TRBV7-2 . . TRBJ2-3
CASSVGSTYEQYF TGTGCCAGCAGCGTAGGTTCTACCTACGAGCAGTACTTC TRBV9 . many TRBJ2-7
CASSVGGQGNTQYF TGTGCCAGCAGTGTAGGGGGACAGGGGAATACGCAGTATTTT TRBV6-4 TRBD1 few TRBJ2-3
CATHPTTDNYGYTF TGCGCCACCCATCCTACGACGGATAACTATGGCTACACCTTC TRBV4-1 . few TRBJ1-2
CASSPGQGLGEKLFF TGTGCCAGCAGCCCGGGACAGGGGTTAGGAGAAAAACTGTTTTTT TRBV7-9 TRBD1 few TRBJ1-4